Reported below is one T cell receptor beta chain. Its cognate antigen is unknown. The data were taken from a study of cytomegalovirus exposure and HLA in healthy donors. Study conclusions and caveats: A few V segments could not be told apart, such as TRBV6-2 and TRBV6-3, and were left out. Both high specificity and high sensitivity reportedly marked the classifier's diagnosis of cytomegalovirus status.

With 60 Vbeta and 13 Jbeta primers, the PCR was carried out. Sequencing was performed with immunoSEQ multiplex PCR; in TCRdb, only in-frame clones are kept and a portion is missing. Among some 170,000 clones listed, approximately 78% were seen once. The CMV serostatus of this donor was not recorded. The ends were cut back, 6 bases at V and 0 bases at J, with 22 bases in the middle. This CDR3 is 17 amino acids long. Looked up from germline, CDR1 is SQVTM and CDR2 is ANQGSEA. The source of this sequence is a human donor in good health. This sequence joins TRBV29-1 and TRBJ2-3; D is unclear. The material sequenced was PBMCs. CDR3 in amino acids: CSVHRPLLESSTDTQYF. The CDR3 nucleotides read TGCAGCGTCCACCGACCACTACTCGAATCTAGCACAGATACGCAGTATTTT.